This T cell receptor beta chain comes out of a study of cytomegalovirus exposure and HLA in healthy donors. Overall study context: For the 300 to 450 genotyped donors, roughly 81% fell within the Caucasian-associated ancestry cluster. Study conclusions and caveats: The authors assumed roughly uniform sequencing depth across donors for presence/absence analyses. TCR beta sequences reportedly predicted most subjects' HLA-A and HLA-B alleles accurately.

A multiplex PCR was run with 60 Vbeta primers and 13 Jbeta primers. The table came from immunoSEQ multiplex PCR; TCRdb's copy has only in-frame clones and leaves some out. The top ten clones hold more than 4% of a sample with approximately 160,000 clones, 84% of them seen once. Note on this clone: As yet, its antigen is unknown.

The CDR3 contains 15 residues. Germline CDR1 SGHKS, CDR2 YYEKEE (reference sequence). After removal of 3 bases from V and 5 bases from J, the junction contained 8 bases not matched to a gene. The sequence derives from a girl between 5 and 17 years old in good health and CMV-seropositive. Sequencing was carried out using PBMCs. V is TRBV5-5 and J is TRBJ1-1; TRBD1 aligns across 9 bases. The CDR3 loop reads CASSSLTGGRTEAFF. The CDR3 DNA is TGTGCCAGCAGCTCCCTGACAGGGGGTCGGACTGAAGCTTTCTTT.